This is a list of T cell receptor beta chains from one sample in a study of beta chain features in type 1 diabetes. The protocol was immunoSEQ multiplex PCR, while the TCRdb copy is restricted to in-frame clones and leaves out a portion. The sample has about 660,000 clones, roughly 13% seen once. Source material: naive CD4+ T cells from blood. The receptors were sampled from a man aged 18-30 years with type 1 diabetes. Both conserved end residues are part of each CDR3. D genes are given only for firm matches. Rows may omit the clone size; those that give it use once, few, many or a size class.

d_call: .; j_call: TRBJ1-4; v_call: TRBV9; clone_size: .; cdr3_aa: CASSVGGTREKLFF; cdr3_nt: TGTGCCAGCAGCGTAGGCGGGACACGTGAAAAACTGTTTTTT
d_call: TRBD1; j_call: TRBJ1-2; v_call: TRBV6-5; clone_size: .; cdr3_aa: CASRKPGQIGSYTF; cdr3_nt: TGTGCCAGCAGAAAACCGGGACAGATCGGAAGCTACACCTTC
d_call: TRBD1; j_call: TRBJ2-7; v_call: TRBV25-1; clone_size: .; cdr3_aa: CASSEPHRGEQYF; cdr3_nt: TGTGCCAGCAGTGAACCCCACAGGGGCGAGCAGTACTTC
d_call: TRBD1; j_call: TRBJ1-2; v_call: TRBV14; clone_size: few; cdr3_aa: CASSQRTGDGYTF; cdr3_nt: TGTGCCAGCAGCCAGAGGACAGGGGATGGCTACACCTTC
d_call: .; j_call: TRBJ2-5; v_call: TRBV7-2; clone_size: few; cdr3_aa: CASSLGWQGEETQYF; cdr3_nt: TGTGCCAGCAGCTTAGGGTGGCAGGGTGAAGAGACCCAGTACTTC
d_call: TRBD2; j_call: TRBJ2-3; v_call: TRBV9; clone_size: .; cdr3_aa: CASSVLAGSSTDTQYF; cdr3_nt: TGTGCCAGCAGCGTACTAGCGGGGTCTAGCACAGATACGCAGTATTTT
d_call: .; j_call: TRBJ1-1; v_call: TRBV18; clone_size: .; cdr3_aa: CASSQGLTEAFF; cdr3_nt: TGTGCCAGCTCGCAGGGTCTCACTGAAGCTTTCTTT
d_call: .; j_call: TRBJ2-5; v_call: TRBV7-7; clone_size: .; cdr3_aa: CASSPGPQETQYF; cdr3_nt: TGTGCTAGCAGCCCGGGACCTCAAGAGACCCAGTACTTC
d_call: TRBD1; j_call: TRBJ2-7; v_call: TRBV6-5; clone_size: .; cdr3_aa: CASSYSSSRGYYEQYF; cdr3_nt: TGTGCCAGCAGTTACTCGAGTTCCAGGGGGTACTACGAGCAGTACTTC
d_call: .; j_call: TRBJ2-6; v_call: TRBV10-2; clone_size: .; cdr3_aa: CASSEWGTGANVLTF; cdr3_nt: TGCGCCAGCAGTGAATGGGGTACTGGGGCCAACGTCCTGACTTTC
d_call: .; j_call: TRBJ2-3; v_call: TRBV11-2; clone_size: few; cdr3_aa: CASRLPGARPDTQYF; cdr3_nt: TGTGCCAGCAGGCTCCCCGGGGCGCGTCCAGATACGCAGTATTTT
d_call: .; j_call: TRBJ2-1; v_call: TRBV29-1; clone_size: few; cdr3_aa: CSVAPQETYNEQFF; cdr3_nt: TGCAGCGTCGCCCCGCAGGAGACCTACAATGAGCAGTTCTTC
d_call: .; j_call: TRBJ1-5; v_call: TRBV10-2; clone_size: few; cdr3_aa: CASSEFRGSGPQHF; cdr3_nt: TGCGCCAGCAGTGAATTTAGGGGGAGCGGGCCCCAGCATTTT
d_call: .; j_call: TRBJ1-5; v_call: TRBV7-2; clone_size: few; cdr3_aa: CASSPRGGGQPQHF; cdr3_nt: TGTGCCAGCAGCCCCCGGGGAGGCGGTCAGCCCCAGCATTTT
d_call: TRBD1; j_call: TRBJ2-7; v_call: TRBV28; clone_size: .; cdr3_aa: CASSSYTRDSNAEQYF; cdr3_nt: TGTGCCAGCAGTTCTTACACCCGGGACAGCAACGCCGAGCAGTACTTC
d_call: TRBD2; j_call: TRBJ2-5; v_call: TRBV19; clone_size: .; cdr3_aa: CASSISRGSSGTQYF; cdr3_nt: TGTGCCAGTAGTATCTCGCGCGGGAGCTCCGGTACCCAGTACTTC
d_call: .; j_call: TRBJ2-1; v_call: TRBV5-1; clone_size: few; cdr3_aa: CASTQLSNEQFF; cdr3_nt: TGCGCCAGCACACAGCTTAGCAATGAGCAGTTCTTC
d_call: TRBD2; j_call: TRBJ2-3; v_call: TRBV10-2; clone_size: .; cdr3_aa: CASGLAGESSTDTQYF; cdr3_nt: TGCGCCAGCGGACTAGCCGGCGAAAGTAGCACAGATACGCAGTATTTT
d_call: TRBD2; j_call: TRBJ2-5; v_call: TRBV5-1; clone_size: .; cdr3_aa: CASSLLAGTETQYF; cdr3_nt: TGCGCCAGCAGCCTTTTAGCGGGGACAGAGACCCAGTACTTC
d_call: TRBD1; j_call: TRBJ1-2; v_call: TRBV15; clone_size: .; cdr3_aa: CATSRAGQGDYGYTF; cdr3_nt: TGTGCCACCAGCAGAGCGGGACAGGGTGACTATGGCTACACCTTC
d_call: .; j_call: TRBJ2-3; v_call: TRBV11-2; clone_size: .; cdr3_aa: CASSLGLDHTQYF; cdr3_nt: TGTGCCAGCAGCTTAGGGCTAGATCATACGCAGTATTTT